Following are 25 T cell receptor beta chains from one sample sequenced in a study of breast tumors, draining lymph nodes, adjacent tissues. TCRdb passed the multiplex PCR reads through MiXCR, listing each CDR3 protein once. Of some 170,000 distinct CDR3 sequences listed, about 33% were seen once; the top ten hold around 4%. Axillary draining lymph nodes of breast cancer patients supplied the node samples. Material for sequencing was axillary lymph node tissue. All receptors come from a female donor with breast cancer. Some clones in this sample may be carry-over from other donors' samples.

V usage is TRBV6-6 and J usage is TRBJ2-5; 12 positions agree with TRBD1. V was pared by 10 bases and J by 4 bases, with 13 bases of the junction left unmatched. This CDR3 contains 16 residues. Germline V gene data show CDR1 as MNHNY and CDR2 as SVGAGI (reference sequence). The CDR3 DNA reads TGTGCCATCGCCGATAGCGGGACAGGGGGCCCAGAGACCCAGTACTTC. Its translation: CAIADSGTGGPETQYF.

This chain connects TRBV20-1 to TRBJ1-2; TRBD1 might be the D (6 bases). The CDR3 contains 12 residues. V was clipped by 6 bases and J by 4 bases, with 12 bases between them. Germline CDR1 is DFQATT and CDR2 is SNEGSKA (reference sequence). CDR3 in DNA: TGCAGTGCATGGGACACCGCCTATGGCTACACCTTC. It codes for CSAWDTAYGYTF.

Only a few counts were recorded for this clonotype. The junction departs from the called germline gene at one end, perhaps through a read error. V usage is TRBV6-5 and J usage is TRBJ2-3; 11 bases fit TRBD2. The CDR3 has 18 amino acids. The germline CDR1 and CDR2 sequences are MNHEY and SVGAGI. The CDR3 DNA follows: TGTGCCAGCAGTCACTCGCTCCCAGCTAGCGGGGGGACGGGGGCGCAGTATTTT. Encoded protein: CASSHSLPASGGTGAQYF.

The chain is built from TRBV12-3 or TRBV12-4 and TRBJ1-4, with D possibly being TRBD1 (6 bases). The CDR3 length is 15 residues. V was shortened by 3 bases and J by 13 bases, with 21 bases between the two germline ends. This CDR3 is CASSFGGGFGGGLFF. DNA for the CDR3: TGTGCCAGCAGTTTCGGGGGGGGCTTTGGGGGAGGACTGTTTTTT.

In this sample, this clonotype turned up many times. The rearrangement uses TRBV28 and TRBJ1-4; no clear D. This CDR3 comprises 16 residues. The germline V and J ends were trimmed by 3 bases and 0 bases, with 11 bases remaining between them. The V gene's germline CDR1 is MDHEN and CDR2 SYDVKM. Written as DNA, the CDR3 is TGTGCCAGCAGTTTCCCCCCGGGCTCAACTAATGAAAAACTGTTTTTT. Amino acid sequence: CASSFPPGSTNEKLFF.

This sequence joins TRBV10-2 and TRBJ1-1; D gene unclear. Trimming cost V 0 bases and J 4 bases, with 18 bases left between them. The CDR3 covers 17 residues. Per the germline V gene, CDR1 is WSHSY and CDR2 is SAAADI. The CDR3 DNA reads TGCGCCAGCAGTGAGTCTATGACGGCGCCCCTTTCCACTGAAGCTTTCTTT. This sequence encodes CASSESMTAPLSTEAFF.

The genes are TRBV4-3 and TRBJ2-7; the match to TRBD2 covers 8 bases. With V trimmed by 4 bases and J by 5 bases, 10 bases remained unmatched. Looked up from germline, CDR1 is LGHNA and CDR2 is YSLEER. The CDR3 is 15 amino acids. The CDR3 loop reads CASSPLAGWPHEQYV. The CDR3, as DNA: TGCGCCAGCAGCCCGTTAGCGGGATGGCCTCACGAGCAGTACGTC.

This clonotype has a count of ten or more. A much larger clonotype is one base distant, so this may be a read error. The chain joins TRBV7-2 to TRBJ2-3, with 9 bases that match TRBD2. The CDR3 contains 17 residues. Germline V gene data show CDR1 as SGHTA and CDR2 as FQGNSA. CDR3 sequence (DNA): TGTGCCAGCAGCATTATGAGCGGGAGGAGGGGCACAGATCCGCAGTATTTT. Its protein is CASSIMSGRRGTDPQYF.

This clonotype was observed at least ten times. In DNA form, the CDR3 reads TGTGCCATCAAGGGACGAGAGAATGAAAAACTGTTTTTT. Translation gives CAIKGRENEKLFF. V is TRBV10-3 and J is TRBJ1-4; possibly TRBD1 for D (5 bases). In germline, CDR1 is ENHRY, CDR2 SYGVKD. Trimming removed 7 bases at V and 5 bases at J, with 11 bases between. There are 13 residues in the CDR3.

This clonotype has only a few counts. A read error may be the cause here, since a much bigger clone is one base away. The chain employs TRBV7-9 and TRBJ1-2; 7 bases are a match to TRBD1. Germline-derived CDR1 and CDR2 are SEHNR and FQNEAQ (reference sequence). This CDR3 spans 15 amino acids. As DNA, the CDR3 is TGTGCCAGCAGCTTAGGTACAGGGACAGACTATGGCTACCCCTTC. Its protein product is CASSLGTGTDYGYPF.

This clonotype was seen at least ten times. The chain employs TRBV12-3 or TRBV12-4 and TRBJ2-3; D uncertain. Deletions cut 2 bases from V and 0 bases from J, with 9 bases between. The CDR3 has 15 residues. Written as DNA, the CDR3 is TGTGCCAGCAGTTTATGGCTGTCAAGCACAGATACGCAGTATTTT. Translation: CASSLWLSSTDTQYF.

This clonotype has just one count. The chain recombines TRBV14 with TRBJ1-2, with 9 nucleotides matching TRBD1. CDR3 length equals 14 residues. Germline CDR1 reads SGHDN; CDR2 reads FVKESK. J gave up 6 bases and V 3 bases, and 5 bases lay outside the gene matches. CDR3 DNA: TGTGCCAGCAGCCATTGGACAGGGGTCGATGGCTACACCTTC. Residues: CASSHWTGVDGYTF.

This clonotype occurred a few times. This chain uses TRBV20-1 with TRBJ1-6; 7 bases align to TRBD1. The trim removed 3 bases at V and 7 bases at J, leaving 6 bases unmatched. CDR1 is DFQATT and CDR2 is SNEGSKA in the germline V gene (reference sequence). The CDR3 has 14 amino acids. CDR3 in amino acids: CSASRDSRNSPLHF. The CDR3 bases are TGCAGTGCTAGTCGGGACAGTCGCAATTCACCCCTCCACTTT.

This clonotype has a count of ten or more. J is TRBJ1-3 and V is TRBV13; 8 positions match TRBD1. The CDR3 length is 15 residues. The germline CDR1 and CDR2 sequences are PRHDT and FYEKMQ (reference sequence). Losses at the gene ends were 4 bases for V and 0 bases for J; bases not matched to a gene: 2. The CDR3 nucleotides are TGTGCCAGCAGCTCGGACAGGGCCTCTGGAAACACCATATATTTT. This sequence encodes CASSSDRASGNTIYF.

This clonotype was counted at least ten times. V is TRBV7-9 and J is TRBJ1-6, with TRBD1 identical over 7 bases. V dropped 3 bases and J dropped 9; count of bases not matched to a gene: 2. Germline CDR1 is SEHNR and CDR2 is FQNEAQ (reference sequence). The CDR3 sequence is 13 residues long. Here the CDR3 reads CASSFHRGSPLHF. DNA for the CDR3: TGTGCCAGCAGCTTCCACAGGGGTTCACCCCTCCACTTT.

About this clonotype itself: Since no conserved phenylalanine or tryptophan closes the CDR3, a read error is the likely cause. The chain recombines TRBV7-2 with TRBJ2-5; 10 bases line up with TRBD2. The CDR3 is made up of 16 amino acids. CDR1 is SGHTA, CDR2 FQGNSA, per germline. DNA for the CDR3: TGTGCCGGCAGCATCAGCGGGAGGGCCCTCGGAGAGACCCAGTACCTC. It is translated as CAGSISGRALGETQYL.

This clonotype appeared a few times. The CDR3 reads CASSLGPLYGYTF. Written as DNA, the CDR3 is TGTGCCAGCAGCCTCGGGCCCCTCTATGGCTACACCTTC. The rearrangement uses TRBV6-6 and TRBJ1-2; no clear D gene. V was pared by 6 bases and J by 4 bases, with 12 bases between. The germline V gene encodes CDR1 MNHNY and CDR2 SVGAGI (reference sequence). CDR3 length equals 13 residues.

This clonotype was found many times. V usage is TRBV5-6 and J usage is TRBJ1-6; the D is unclear. The V gene lost 1 base and the J gene lost 7 bases, with 9 bases spanning the gap. The CDR3 has 14 amino acids. The germline CDR1 and CDR2 sequences are SGHDT and YYEEEE. The CDR3 here is CASSLFLVNSPLHF. The CDR3 DNA is TGTGCCAGCAGCTTGTTTTTGGTCAATTCACCCCTCCACTTT.

The table lists this clonotype with a few counts. Since a much larger clone is just one base distant, this may be a read error. The J gene is TRBJ2-7, the V gene TRBV20-1; the D gene is possibly TRBD1 (6 bases). CDR1 and CDR2 (germline): DFQATT, SNEGSKA (reference sequence). The CDR3 has 14 residues. The CDR3 DNA sequence: TGCAGTGCTAGGGTGCAGGGGCGCTCCTCCGAGCAGTACTTC. It encodes CSARVQGRSSEQYF.

To note about this clonotype: A read error is possible here, since a much larger clone lies one base away. The chain combines TRBV27 with TRBJ1-3; D is possibly TRBD1 (5 bases). The CDR3 has 16 amino acids. CDR1 is MNHEY and CDR2 is SMNVEV in the germline V gene (reference sequence). The CDR3 loop is CASSPIGGTGGSTIYF. CDR3 nucleotides: TGTGCCAGCAGTCCAATAGGTGGGACCGGGGGAAGCACCATATATTTT.

Regarding this clonotype: A read error may produce the germline difference seen at one junction end. V is TRBV7-9 and J is TRBJ2-5; D might be TRBD1 (5 bases). The CDR3 covers 15 residues. CDR1 is SEHNR and CDR2 is FQNEAQ in the germline V gene (reference sequence). The CDR3 DNA is TGTGCCAGCAGCTTGAATGGGGCTGGGGAAGAGACCCAGCACTTC. Translating gives CASSLNGAGEETQHF.

The table lists this clonotype with many counts. CDR3 DNA: TGCAGTGCAGGGTATGGCTATGGCTACACCTTC. Encoded protein: CSAGYGYGYTF. The rearrangement joins TRBV20-1 to TRBJ1-2; D gene uncertain. In germline, CDR1 is DFQATT, CDR2 SNEGSKA (reference sequence). CDR3 size: 11 residues. Trimming stripped 6 bases from V and 4 bases from J, with 9 bases between.

In this sample, this clonotype turned up a few times. J is TRBJ2-4 and V is TRBV5-1, with D possibly called TRBD1 or TRBD2 (5 bases each). The V end lost 4 bases, the J end lost 9 bases, and 17 bases lay between the germline ends. From germline, CDR1 is SGHRS and CDR2 YFSETQ. This CDR3 is built from 14 residues. DNA of the CDR3: TGCGCCAGCAGCGACCGGGACGGGGCGGTCATTCAGTACTTC. This encodes CASSDRDGAVIQYF.

This clonotype was picked up many times. This chain links TRBV9 with TRBJ2-3; 10 nucleotides match TRBD2. Germline V gives CDR1 SGDLS, CDR2 YYNGEE. The CDR3 totals 16 residues. J was trimmed by 5 bases and V by 3 bases; bases with no gene match: 9. For the CDR3, the DNA is TGTGCCAGCAGCGCTCAACCGGGACTAGCGATAGATACGCAGTATTTT. It translates to CASSAQPGLAIDTQYF.

Notes on this clonotype: Just one base apart from a much larger clone, this may be a read error. The V and J genes are TRBV11-2 and TRBJ2-1; perhaps D is TRBD1 or TRBD2 (5 bases each). The V gene lost 5 bases and the J gene lost 12 bases, with 14 bases spanning the gap. CDR3 length equals 12 residues. Germline V gene data show CDR1 as SGHAT and CDR2 as FQNNGV. The CDR3 region has the DNA TGTGCCAGCAGCCTTACCGGGGCAGCGCAGTTCTTC. Encoded protein: CASSLTGAAQFF.